The 28 T cell receptor beta chains below all came from one sample that was sequenced in a study of cytotoxic CD8 clonotypes in ibrutinib-treated CLL. TCRdb's table, derived via immunoSEQ multiplex PCR, lists solely in-frame clones and lacks some. The sample records over 140,000 clones, about 84% being singletons. The sequencing here drew on PBMCs, taken after 36 months of ibrutinib treatment. These receptors were obtained from a human donor with chronic lymphocytic leukemia.

Here the CDR3 reads CAWVRTGIPYGYTF. In DNA, the CDR3 is TGTGCCTGGGTACGGACAGGGATCCCTTATGGCTACACCTTC. V is TRBV30 and J is TRBJ1-2; 8 positions match TRBD1. CDR3 length: 14 residues. Germline V gene lookup returns CDR1 GTSNPN and CDR2 SVGIG (reference sequence). The ends lost 5 bases at V and 5 bases at J; junction bases unmatched: 10.

The rearrangement uses TRBV7-9 and TRBJ1-1, with D tentatively TRBD1 (5 bases). This CDR3 has 13 amino acids. CDR1 is SEHNR, CDR2 FQNEAQ, per germline (reference sequence). The ends were cut back, 5 bases at V and 2 bases at J, with 9 bases in the middle. The CDR3 spells CASSNTGNTEAFF. CDR3 DNA sequence: TGTGCCAGCAGCAATACAGGCAACACTGAAGCTTTCTTT. Filled out from reference TRBV7-9 and TRBJ1-1, the complete variable domain reads DTGVSQNPRHKITKRGQNVTFRCDPISEHNRLYWYRQTLGQGPEFLTYFQNEAQLEKSRLLSDRFSAERPKGSFSTLEIQRTEQGDSAMYLCASSNTGNTEAFFGQGTRLTVV.

This chain connects TRBV14 to TRBJ2-7, with 7 bases that match TRBD1. The V gene's germline CDR1 is SGHDN and CDR2 FVKESK. This CDR3 region has 15 residues. The trim removed 4 bases at V and 4 bases at J, leaving 10 bases unmatched. Here the CDR3 reads CASSRSGTVPYEQYF. In DNA form, the CDR3 reads TGTGCCAGCAGCCGGTCCGGGACAGTTCCATACGAGCAGTACTTC.

The chain employs TRBV2 and TRBJ2-1; D is uncertain. The V end was cut by 8 bases, the J end by 4 bases, with 15 bases between. The CDR3 length is 14 residues. Germline V lookup: CDR1 SNHLY, CDR2 FYNNEI. The chain's CDR3 is CASVGTRNYNEQFF. The CDR3, as DNA: TGTGCCAGCGTGGGAACTCGTAATTACAATGAGCAGTTCTTC.

The chain is built from TRBV5-6 and TRBJ1-5; D unclear. Trimming took 0 bases from V and 0 from J, leaving 13 bases between them. This CDR3 has 17 amino acids. Germline values: CDR1 SGHDT, CDR2 YYEEEE. CDR3 nucleotide sequence: TGTGCCAGCAGCTTGGCACCTGGGGTTCGTAGCAATCAGCCCCAGCATTTT. Translating it yields CASSLAPGVRSNQPQHF.

J is TRBJ1-2 and V is TRBV27; no definite D call. Trimming left V 2 bases short and J 8 bases short, with 12 bases between. CDR1 MNHEY and CDR2 SMNVEV come from the germline V gene (reference sequence). CDR3 size: 13 residues. DNA for the CDR3: TGTGCCAGCAGTTTACGTGCAATGGGAGGCTACACCTTC. It specifies CASSLRAMGGYTF.

The chain has TRBV19 and TRBJ2-3, with D tentatively TRBD2 (6 bases). V lost 7 bases to trimming and J lost 2 bases, with 16 bases between them. This CDR3 has 15 residues. CDR1 and CDR2 from the germline V gene are LNHDA and SQIVND (reference sequence). Written as DNA, the CDR3 is TGTGCCAGTACTCGCCCGGGAGTTAACACAGATACGCAGTATTTT. The encoded protein is CASTRPGVNTDTQYF.

This sequence joins TRBV27 and TRBJ2-2, with 7 bases aligning to TRBD1. Trimming removed 0 bases from V and 0 bases from J; junction bases left unmatched: 10. CDR1 and CDR2 from the germline V gene are MNHEY and SMNVEV (reference sequence). The CDR3 extends over 19 amino acids. CDR3 coding DNA: TGTGCCAGCAGTTTATCGGGGGTGTGGGGACAGCCGAACACCGGGGAGCTGTTTTTT. This translates into CASSLSGVWGQPNTGELFF.

The gene calls are TRBV2 and TRBJ2-2, with no clear D. The CDR3 contains 12 residues. Germline values: CDR1 SNHLY, CDR2 FYNNEI. Trimming stripped 3 bases from V and 5 bases from J, with 4 bases between. The CDR3 loop is CASSDRTGELFF. CDR3 sequence (DNA): TGTGCCAGCAGTGATCGAACCGGGGAGCTGTTTTTT.

The chain carries TRBV28 and TRBJ2-5; no clear D. The better agreement between TRBJ2-7 and the DNA end casts doubt on the J call. Germline values: CDR1 MDHEN, CDR2 SYDVKM. The CDR3 totals 12 residues. CDR3 residues: CALGRTAYEQYF. CDR3 nucleotide sequence: TGTGCCCTGGGCAGGACGGCCTACGAGCAGTACTTC.

V gene TRBV27 combines with J gene TRBJ1-5; 8 bases are a match to TRBD1. The CDR3 runs to 15 residues. V lost 5 bases, J lost 4 bases, and 7 bases stayed unmatched. Germline CDR1 reads MNHEY; CDR2 reads SMNVEV (reference sequence). The CDR3: CASSRQGRRNQPQHF. CDR3 bases: TGTGCCAGCAGTCGACAGGGGCGTCGGAATCAGCCCCAGCATTTT.

The rearrangement links TRBV9 to TRBJ1-1, with D uncertain. This CDR3 contains 14 residues. Looked up from germline, CDR1 is SGDLS and CDR2 is YYNGEE. Trimming left V 2 bases short and J 3 bases short, with 11 bases between. The CDR3 DNA reads as TGTGCCAGCAGCGTGACAACAGAGTACACTGAAGCTTTCTTT. Its translation: CASSVTTEYTEAFF.

A note on this clone: Other DNA sequences from this sample encode an identical CDR3 as well. This chain joins TRBV11-2 and TRBJ2-7, with D perhaps TRBD1 (5 bases). The CDR3 totals 14 residues. Trimming removed 0 bases at V and 4 bases at J, with 10 bases between. The germline V gene has CDR1 SGHAT and CDR2 FQNNGV. The CDR3 bases are TGTGCCAGCAGCTTAGATCAGGGCAGATACGAGCAGTACTTC. Its protein product is CASSLDQGRYEQYF.

V gene TRBV5-1 combines with J gene TRBJ2-1; 9 bases fit TRBD1. The CDR3 runs 17 residues. The junction had 12 bases not matched to a gene; V was cut back by 4 bases and J by 4 bases. Looked up from germline, CDR1 is SGHRS and CDR2 is YFSETQ. CDR3 sequence: CASSEVKQGAGYNEQFF. CDR3 bases: TGCGCCAGCAGCGAAGTAAAACAGGGGGCGGGGTACAATGAGCAGTTCTTC.

This clone was picked up a small number of times. This sequence joins TRBV9 and TRBJ1-4, with TRBD1 as a possible D gene (5 bases). Trimming cost V 0 bases and J 4 bases, with 10 bases left between them. The CDR3 covers 15 residues. Per the germline V gene, CDR1 is SGDLS and CDR2 is YYNGEE. This chain's CDR3 is CASSVGQGGNEKLFF. In DNA form, the CDR3 reads TGTGCCAGCAGCGTAGGCCAGGGAGGTAATGAAAAACTGTTTTTT.

This clone has a handful of counts. The rearrangement uses TRBV7-9 and TRBJ2-3; D ambiguous. The CDR3 is made up of 10 amino acids. In germline, CDR1 is SEHNR, CDR2 FQNEAQ (reference sequence). V was pared by 8 bases and J by 1 base, with 1 base between. DNA of the CDR3: TGTGCCAGCGGCACAGATACGCAGTATTTT. This codes for CASGTDTQYF.

This chain links TRBV9 with TRBJ1-2; D possibly corresponds to TRBD1 (6 bases). Germline V gene sequence: CDR1 SGDLS, CDR2 YYNGEE. Trimming removed 3 bases from V and 3 bases from J, with 21 bases in between. The CDR3 runs to 17 residues. CDR3 nucleotide sequence: TGTGCCAGCAGCGGGGAGCAGGGGTGGTGGTCTGACTATGGCTACACCTTC. Translated: CASSGEQGWWSDYGYTF.

This rearrangement joins TRBV30 to TRBJ2-7; 7 bases line up with TRBD1. J was trimmed by 4 bases and V by 7 bases; bases with no gene match: 4. CDR1 is GTSNPN and CDR2 is SVGIG in the germline V gene (reference sequence). The CDR3 consists of 11 residues. The CDR3 DNA is TGTGCCTACCACAGGGGTTACGAGCAGTACTTC. Encoded protein: CAYHRGYEQYF. The whole variable domain, remainder taken from reference TRBV30 and TRBJ2-7, is SQTIHQWPATLVQPVGSPLSLECTVEGTSNPNLYWYRQAAGRGLQLLFYSVGIGQISSEVPQNLSASRPQDRQFILSSKKLLLSDSGFYLCAYHRGYEQYFGPGTRLTVT.

This clone was detected only once. The chain has TRBV18 and TRBJ1-1; possible D gene TRBD1, 6 bases. The CDR3 is made up of 14 amino acids. From germline, CDR1 is KGHSH and CDR2 LQKENI. Deletions cut 0 bases from V and 5 bases from J, with 10 bases between. The CDR3 protein is CASSPPGGITEAFF. The CDR3 coding sequence is TGTGCCAGCTCACCACCGGGGGGCATAACTGAAGCTTTCTTT. Filled out from reference TRBV18 and TRBJ1-1, the complete variable domain reads NAGVMQNPRHLVRRRGQEARLRCSPMKGHSHVYWYRQLPEEGLKFMVYLQKENIIDESGMPKERFSAEFPKEGPSILRIQQVVRGDSAAYFCASSPPGGITEAFFGQGTRLTVV.

This clone has only one observation. This sequence joins TRBV9 and TRBJ2-1; 7 bases match TRBD2. The V gene end was trimmed by 3 bases and the J gene end by 6 bases; junction bases not matched to a gene: 15. CDR1 is SGDLS and CDR2 is YYNGEE in the germline V gene. The CDR3 covers 17 residues. CDR3 protein: CASSAPTSEVNFNEQFF. The DNA of the CDR3 is TGTGCCAGCAGCGCGCCTACTAGCGAAGTAAACTTCAATGAGCAGTTCTTC.

This clone is a singleton in its sample. V gene TRBV2 combines with J gene TRBJ2-1; tentatively, D is TRBD1 (7 bases). This CDR3 is built from 14 residues. Germline CDR1 is SNHLY and CDR2 is FYNNEI. Trimming pared 9 bases from V and 7 bases from J, leaving 19 bases between. The CDR3 nucleotides read TGTGCCAGTAAGCGGGCAGGGGGATCGAATGAGCAGTTCTTC. Translated: CASKRAGGSNEQFF.

The chain employs TRBV19 and TRBJ2-7, with 13 bases matching TRBD2. The germline V gene has CDR1 LNHDA and CDR2 SQIVND (reference sequence). Unmatched junction bases numbered 8, after V lost 5 bases and J lost 4 bases. The CDR3 is 16 residues long. The CDR3 here is CASSWYGTSGKYEQYF. The CDR3 nucleotides are TGTGCCAGTAGTTGGTACGGGACTAGCGGGAAGTACGAGCAGTACTTC.

J is TRBJ1-3 and V is TRBV11-2; D not certain. The CDR3 is made up of 15 amino acids. CDR1 and CDR2 from the germline V gene are SGHAT and FQNNGV. Between the trimmed V and J ends, which lost 0 bases and 0 bases, there was a span of 6 bases. The CDR3 spells CASSLDGSSGNTIYF. Written as DNA, the CDR3 is TGTGCCAGCAGCTTAGACGGCAGCTCTGGAAACACCATATATTTT.

The rearrangement joins TRBV5-1 to TRBJ2-7; TRBD2 agrees at 15 bases. Trimming at V came to 4 bases and at J to 4 bases, leaving 9 bases not matched to a gene. Germline V gene lookup returns CDR1 SGHRS and CDR2 YFSETQ. CDR3 length equals 17 residues. The CDR3 loop is CASSHRTSGRARYEQYF. The CDR3 nucleotides read TGCGCCAGCAGCCACCGGACTAGCGGGAGGGCCCGATACGAGCAGTACTTC.

A single count supports this clone. V usage is TRBV7-6 and J usage is TRBJ2-7; D gene uncertain. The V end lost 1 base, the J end lost 3 bases, and 13 bases lay between the germline ends. The CDR3 runs to 15 residues. Germline CDR1 is SGHVS and CDR2 is FNYEAQ. The CDR3 nucleotides read TGTGCCAGCAGCTTAGTTGATTCCGATAACTACGAGCAGTACTTC. Its protein is CASSLVDSDNYEQYF. Full variable domain (outside the CDR3, taken from reference TRBV7-6 and TRBJ2-7): GAGVSQSPRYKVTKRGQDVALRCDPISGHVSLYWYRQALGQGPEFLTYFNYEAQQDKSGLPNDRFSAERPEGSISTLTIQRTEQRDSAMYRCASSLVDSDNYEQYFGPGTRLTVT.

The chain couples TRBV5-4 to TRBJ1-1, with D tentatively TRBD1 (6 bases). Germline assignment: CDR1 SGHNT and CDR2 YYREEE (reference sequence). This CDR3 region has 14 residues. Trimming removed 4 bases at V and 3 bases at J, with 13 bases between. CDR3 coding DNA: TGTGCCAGCAGCCAAGACAGGCGGGACACTGAAGCTTTCTTT. Protein product: CASSQDRRDTEAFF.

The chain employs TRBV7-6 and TRBJ2-3; maybe TRBD2 (5 bases). The CDR3 is made up of 16 amino acids. V lost 0 bases to trimming and J lost 4 bases, with 14 bases between them. Germline loops: CDR1 SGHVS, CDR2 FNYEAQ. The chain's CDR3 is CASSLASGRAADTQYF. The CDR3 DNA is TGTGCCAGCAGCTTAGCAAGCGGTCGAGCGGCAGATACGCAGTATTTT.

In its sample, this clone was seen once. The genes are TRBV6-1 and TRBJ2-7, with TRBD2 matching over 12 bases. Germline CDR1 MNHNS, CDR2 SASEGT. The CDR3 has 14 residues. Germline trimming cut 7 bases from V and 2 bases from J; bases unmatched to any gene: 3. CDR3 bases: TGTGCCAGCAAGGGACTAGCGGGTCCCTACGAGCAGTACTTC. Amino acids: CASKGLAGPYEQYF.